This TCR beta chain was identified during a study of blood T cell repertoires in COVID-19. Study-wide background: The United States, Italy and Spain supplied acute and convalescent COVID-19 samples.

The authors' processing: Amplification of reference gene primers was used by the study to estimate nucleated cell counts. Assay: immunoSEQ multiplex PCR; the TCRdb copy retains only in-frame clones and omits some. The V and J calls and clone size are taken from that table; D and trimming were inferred from the DNA. The sample shows 330,000 or so clones, approximately 84% of them seen only once. Among Cohort 3 donors, those recovered had two negative PCRs, clearance, or symptom resolution. The material sequenced was PBMCs or T cells enriched from blood (not recorded which). The receptor's source is a woman aged 30 to 39 who had recovered from COVID-19.

CDR3 sequence (DNA): TGTGCCAGCAGCCAACAGGGAGGGTACGAGCAGTACTTC. Encoded protein: CASSQQGGYEQYF. The chain couples TRBV7-3 to TRBJ2-7, with TRBD2 as a possible D gene (7 bases). CDR1 and CDR2 from the germline V gene are SGHTA and FQGTGA. V lost 5 bases, J lost 4 bases, and 12 bases lay in between. This CDR3 is 13 amino acids long.